Listed here are 5 T cell receptor beta chains from one sample, sequenced in a study of blood T cells in healthy people across ages. Through a sample-barcoded 5' primer and a J-beta primer mix, a second PCR was run for roughly 7 to 12 cycles. TCRdb fed the 5' RACE reads into MiXCR, producing one record per CDR3 protein. The sample carries some 710,000 distinct CDR3 sequences, about 47% recorded once. The sequenced sample consisted of blood. The receptor source for this set is a man older than 75 in good health.

This clonotype came up many times. V and J are TRBV20-1 and TRBJ2-3, with D possibly matching TRBD1 (6 bases). The CDR3 totals 16 residues. CDR1 and CDR2 (germline): DFQATT, SNEGSKA (reference sequence). Trimming took off 6 bases at V and 0 bases at J, with 19 bases between the two ends. For the CDR3, the DNA is TGCAGTGCCCCACCCGGACAGACGAGAAGCACAGATACGCAGTATTTT. Translated: CSAPPGQTRSTDTQYF.

The J gene is TRBJ2-1, the V gene TRBV20-1, with D maybe TRBD2 (6 bases). V was trimmed by 6 bases and J by 13 bases, leaving 22 bases between them. The CDR3 covers 13 residues. The germline V gene has CDR1 DFQATT and CDR2 SNEGSKA (reference sequence). The CDR3 DNA sequence: TGCAGTGCGGAGGGAAACGGGGCGGGCCCTCAGTTCTTC. Its protein product is CSAEGNGAGPQFF.

The chain employs TRBV28 and TRBJ2-7, with D unresolved. Germline V gene lookup returns CDR1 MDHEN and CDR2 SYDVKM. This CDR3 is 11 amino acids long. The germline V and J ends were trimmed by 5 bases and 2 bases, with 4 bases remaining between them. CDR3: CASSMTYEQYF. The CDR3 DNA reads as TGTGCCAGCAGTATGACCTACGAGCAGTACTTC.

The CDR3 reads CASRVTIGYGYTF. The CDR3 coding sequence is TGTGCCAGTAGGGTCACTATTGGCTATGGCTACACCTTC. V and J are TRBV19 and TRBJ1-2; D is unresolved. Trimming stripped 6 bases from V and 4 bases from J, with 12 bases between. The CDR3 totals 13 residues. CDR1 is LNHDA, CDR2 SQIVND, per germline (reference sequence).

The chain carries TRBV29-1 and TRBJ2-5, with D perhaps TRBD2 (6 bases). This CDR3 spans 11 amino acids. Trimming pared 7 bases from V and 5 bases from J, leaving 11 bases between. Germline assignment: CDR1 SQVTM and CDR2 ANQGSEA. CDR3: CSATSRETQYF. In DNA form, the CDR3 reads TGCAGCGCGACTAGTAGGGAGACCCAGTACTTC.